The subject of this entry is one T cell receptor beta chain. Documented time point: sample taken at primary tumor resection. The donors comprised approximately 75 untreated early-stage non-small cell lung cancer patients. Material for sequencing was whole RNA from tumor, nontumor lung or frozen PBMC, left unsorted. This sample was taken from a study of spatial heterogeneity in lung cancer. Individual TCR cDNA molecules each bore their own unique molecular identifier. TCRdb re-called the 5' RACE reads with MiXCR, one entry per CDR3 protein. Here the sample spans 50,000 to 75,000 distinct CDR3 sequences, approximately 6% being singletons. CDR1 and CDR2 from the germline V gene are MNHNS and SASEGT. V gave up 6 bases and J gave up 0 bases, with 15 bases separating them. This CDR3 contains 15 residues.

The chain links TRBV6-1 to TRBJ2-7; tentatively, D is TRBD2 (5 bases). This receptor was obtained from a female donor with early-stage non-small cell lung cancer. Material: PBMCs, obtained at surgery. CDR3 in amino acids: CASSLTPGGSYEQYF. CDR3 nucleotide sequence: TGTGCCAGCAGCCTCACTCCCGGAGGCTCCTACGAGCAGTACTTC.